This passage covers 14 T cell receptor beta chains from one sample sequenced in a study of T cell changes during pregnancy in multiple sclerosis. Sequencing used immunoSEQ multiplex PCR; TCRdb keeps in-frame clones, though not all of them. The table has tens of thousands of clones, about 90% seen once. The material was peripheral blood, obtained in the second trimester of pregnancy. These receptors came from a female donor with multiple sclerosis, enrolled in a pregnancy study.

V usage is TRBV2 and J usage is TRBJ2-1; TRBD1 matches 7 bases. The CDR3 totals 14 residues. V shed 6 bases and J 1 base; nucleotides not matched to a gene: 3. In germline, CDR1 is SNHLY, CDR2 FYNNEI. As DNA, the CDR3 is TGTGCCAGCAGGAGGGGGCAGTCCTACAATGAGCAGTTCTTC. Its protein is CASRRGQSYNEQFF.

In this sample, this clone turned up once. The rearrangement joins TRBV11-2 to TRBJ1-5; D perhaps matches TRBD1 (6 bases). Germline V gene data show CDR1 as SGHAT and CDR2 as FQNNGV. CDR3 length equals 15 residues. Trimming took off 3 bases at V and 1 base at J, with 10 bases between the two ends. The CDR3: CASSLGGLSNQPQHF. The CDR3 region has the DNA TGTGCCAGCAGCTTGGGGGGGCTAAGCAATCAGCCCCAGCATTTT. The whole variable domain, remainder taken from reference TRBV11-2 and TRBJ1-5, is EAGVAQSPRYKIIEKRQSVAFWCNPISGHATLYWYQQILGQGPKLLIQFQNNGVVDDSQLPKDRFSAERLKGVDSTLKIQPAKLEDSAVYLCASSLGGLSNQPQHFGDGTRLSIL.

The genes are TRBV5-4 and TRBJ1-5; 7 bases map to TRBD1. The CDR3 loop spans 15 amino acids. With V trimmed by 1 base and J by 0 bases, 1 base remained unmatched. Per the germline V gene, CDR1 is SGHNT and CDR2 is YYREEE (reference sequence). The CDR3 sequence: CASSLTGDSNQPQHF. The CDR3 DNA is TGTGCCAGCAGCTTGACAGGGGATAGCAATCAGCCCCAGCATTTT.

V is TRBV7-2 and J is TRBJ2-3; 15 nucleotides align to TRBD2. The CDR3 has 18 amino acids. After removal of 1 base from V and 4 bases from J, the junction contained 6 bases not matched to a gene. Germline V gene sequence: CDR1 SGHTA, CDR2 FQGNSA. The CDR3 loop is CASSLESGLAGGSDTQYF. The CDR3, as DNA: TGTGCCAGCAGCTTAGAATCGGGACTAGCGGGGGGCTCAGATACGCAGTATTTT.

This clone was found many times. The rearrangement joins TRBV6-4 to TRBJ1-2; possible D gene TRBD1, 5 bases. The germline V gene has CDR1 MRHNA and CDR2 SNTAGT. Trimming left V 3 bases short and J 0 bases short, with 5 bases between. The CDR3 totals 13 residues. CDR3 amino acids: CASSEDTNYGYTF. In DNA form, the CDR3 reads TGTGCCAGCAGTGAGGACACTAACTATGGCTACACCTTC.

V gene TRBV19 combines with J gene TRBJ1-2, with D possibly matching TRBD1 (6 bases). Trimming shortened V by 8 bases and J by 4 bases, and 14 bases separated the two germline ends. Germline V gene sequence: CDR1 LNHDA, CDR2 SQIVND (reference sequence). There are 13 residues in the CDR3. The chain's CDR3 is CASLRSDSYGYTF. In DNA, the CDR3 is TGTGCCAGTCTAAGGTCGGACAGCTATGGCTACACCTTC.

The chain employs TRBV7-6 and TRBJ2-7, with D possibly TRBD1 on 5 matching bases. From germline, CDR1 is SGHVS and CDR2 FNYEAQ. The V gene lost 5 bases and the J gene lost 3 bases, with 14 bases spanning the gap. The CDR3 loop spans 14 amino acids. This CDR3 reads CASSPPRQIYEQYF. The CDR3 nucleotides read TGTGCCAGCAGCCCCCCGCGACAGATCTACGAGCAGTACTTC.

This clone was observed once. The chain is built from TRBV2 and TRBJ1-2; weak D call: TRBD1 (6 bases). V gave up 8 bases and J gave up 4 bases, with 17 bases separating them. The CDR3 covers 14 residues. The germline gives CDR1 SNHLY, CDR2 FYNNEI. The CDR3 sequence is CASGGPGGAYGYTF. The CDR3 DNA sequence: TGTGCCAGCGGGGGCCCCGGTGGTGCCTATGGCTACACCTTC. Drawing the rest from reference TRBV2 and TRBJ1-2, the complete variable domain is EPEVTQTPSHQVTQMGQEVILRCVPISNHLYFYWYRQILGQKVEFLVSFYNNEISEKSEIFDDQFSVERPDGSNFTLKIRSTKLEDSAMYFCASGGPGGAYGYTFGSGTRLTVV.

The rearrangement links TRBV6-5 to TRBJ1-6; unclear D gene. The germline V gene has CDR1 MNHEY and CDR2 SVGAGI. V was trimmed by 0 bases and J by 2 bases, leaving 2 bases between them. The CDR3 spans 14 residues. The CDR3 bases are TGTGCCAGCAGTTACTCCGCCTATAATTCACCCCTCCACTTT. It translates to CASSYSAYNSPLHF.

The chain couples TRBV6-6 to TRBJ1-6; no firm D call. The ends were cut back, 0 bases at V and 8 bases at J, with 8 bases in the middle. This CDR3 is built from 14 residues. Looked up from germline, CDR1 is MNHNY and CDR2 is SVGAGI (reference sequence). CDR3 nucleotides: TGTGCCAGCAGTTACTCGCTGAGGGATTCACCCCTCCACTTT. It encodes CASSYSLRDSPLHF.

The rearrangement links TRBV9 to TRBJ2-5, with 11 bases aligning to TRBD2. V trimming: 4 bases; J trimming: 2 bases; junction bases outside the gene matches: 7. This CDR3 has 16 amino acids. In germline, CDR1 is SGDLS, CDR2 YYNGEE. For the CDR3, the DNA is TGTGCCAGCAGCCTTGGGGGGACTAGCGGACAAGAGACCCAGTACTTC. Its translation is CASSLGGTSGQETQYF. Full variable domain (rest looked up from reference TRBV9 and TRBJ2-5): DSGVTQTPKHLITATGQRVTLRCSPRSGDLSVYWYQQSLDQGLQFLIQYYNGEERAKGNILERFSAQQFPDLHSELNLSSLELGDSALYFCASSLGGTSGQETQYFGPGTRLLVL.

This clone showed up just once. The chain is built from TRBV9 and TRBJ2-1, with 14 bases aligning to TRBD2. Germline V gene sequence: CDR1 SGDLS, CDR2 YYNGEE. After removal of 0 bases from V and 1 base from J, the junction contained 0 bases not matched to a gene. The CDR3 sequence is 17 residues long. As DNA, the CDR3 is TGTGCCAGCAGCGTAGGACTAGCGGGGGGGTCCTACAATGAGCAGTTCTTC. Encoded protein: CASSVGLAGGSYNEQFF. Variable domain in full (rest from reference TRBV9 and TRBJ2-1): DSGVTQTPKHLITATGQRVTLRCSPRSGDLSVYWYQQSLDQGLQFLIQYYNGEERAKGNILERFSAQQFPDLHSELNLSSLELGDSALYFCASSVGLAGGSYNEQFFGPGTRLTVL.

V is TRBV5-1 and J is TRBJ1-1; TRBD1 agrees at 9 bases. J lost 0 bases, V lost 5 bases, and 5 bases had no gene match. The germline CDR1 and CDR2 sequences are SGHRS and YFSETQ. The CDR3 totals 15 residues. The CDR3 DNA sequence: TGCGCCAGCAGGGTGGGACAGGGCATGAACACTGAAGCTTTCTTT. Translated: CASRVGQGMNTEAFF.

The chain combines TRBV11-2 with TRBJ1-1, with 10 bases lining up with TRBD1. CDR1 is SGHAT, CDR2 FQNNGV, per germline. The CDR3 is 15 amino acids. V shed 4 bases, J shed 5 bases, and the junction held 7 bases outside the gene matches. The CDR3 loop reads CASSSHRDRGTEAFF. CDR3 sequence (DNA): TGTGCCAGCAGCTCCCACCGGGACAGGGGAACTGAAGCTTTCTTT.